The next 32 T cell receptor beta chains were all read from a single sample in a study of T cell responses to AZD1222 COVID-19 vaccine. Generated by immunoSEQ multiplex PCR, the TCRdb table keeps only in-frame clones and is missing some. The sample comprises roughly 200,000 clones, 85% to 95% of which are singletons, and about 1% rests with the top ten. The sequences come from peripheral blood, collected on day 0 of MenACWY control vaccination. These receptors were collected from an adult in good health.

The gene calls are TRBV30 and TRBJ1-1; perhaps TRBD1 as D (5 bases). CDR1 GTSNPN and CDR2 SVGIG come from the germline V gene (reference sequence). V lost 8 bases to trimming and J lost 5 bases, with 15 bases between them. The CDR3 has 12 amino acids. The CDR3 bases are TGTGCCGCGGAGGCAGGGCGGACTGAAGCTTTCTTT. As protein: CAAEAGRTEAFF. The full variable domain, its missing parts supplied by reference TRBV30 and TRBJ1-1, is SQTIHQWPATLVQPVGSPLSLECTVEGTSNPNLYWYRQAAGRGLQLLFYSVGIGQISSEVPQNLSASRPQDRQFILSSKKLLLSDSGFYLCAAEAGRTEAFFGQGTRLTVV.

This chain joins TRBV19 and TRBJ1-4, with a possible D match to TRBD1 (6 bases). The CDR3 runs to 15 residues. Trimming shortened V by 6 bases and J by 5 bases, and 16 bases separated the two germline ends. Per germline, CDR1 LNHDA and CDR2 SQIVND (reference sequence). The CDR3 is CASRAEGGANEKLFF. The CDR3 DNA follows: TGTGCCAGTAGAGCGGAGGGGGGGGCGAATGAAAAACTGTTTTTT.

The V gene is TRBV5-1, the J gene TRBJ1-3; possible D gene TRBD1, 6 bases. With 2 bases removed from V and 0 bases from J, the gap between germline ends came to 15 bases. The CDR3 runs 17 residues. From germline, CDR1 is SGHRS and CDR2 YFSETQ. The CDR3 nucleotides are TGCGCCAGCAGCTTTACGGCAGGGGCCTACTCTGGAAACACCATATATTTT. Amino acid sequence: CASSFTAGAYSGNTIYF.

The chain recombines TRBV5-4 with TRBJ2-1; D is possibly TRBD2 (5 bases). Germline CDR1 and CDR2: SGHNT and YYREEE (reference sequence). The CDR3 has 15 amino acids. V lost 3 bases to trimming and J lost 2 bases, with 12 bases between them. CDR3 DNA sequence: TGTGCCAGCAGCTCGACGGCCGGGGCCTACAATGAGCAGTTCTTC. It specifies CASSSTAGAYNEQFF.

The rearrangement links TRBV3-1 (or the pseudogene TRBV3-2) to TRBJ1-1, with D possibly TRBD1 on 6 matching bases. Trimming removed 0 bases at V and 8 bases at J, with 19 bases between. This CDR3 region has 16 residues. CDR1 LGHDT and CDR2 YNNKEL come from the germline V gene (reference sequence). The CDR3 DNA reads as TGTGCCAGCAGCCAAGACCTACGGGAACGGGGGGGCGAAGCTTTCTTT. This encodes CASSQDLRERGGEAFF.

This rearrangement joins TRBV9 to TRBJ1-1; D is unresolved. The germline V gene encodes CDR1 SGDLS and CDR2 YYNGEE. This CDR3 is built from 13 residues. V lost 1 base and J 6 bases, leaving 10 bases between the germline ends. The CDR3 DNA sequence: TGTGCCAGCAGCGTACCTGGCCAGGCTGAAGCTTTCTTT. It encodes CASSVPGQAEAFF.

This chain joins TRBV2 and TRBJ1-1; D uncertain. Trimming took off 4 bases at V and 0 bases at J, with 12 bases between the two ends. CDR3 size: 15 residues. Germline CDR1 is SNHLY and CDR2 is FYNNEI. The CDR3 here is CASSARGRMNTEAFF. CDR3 DNA: TGTGCCAGCAGTGCAAGAGGGAGAATGAACACTGAAGCTTTCTTT.

V and J are TRBV10-3 and TRBJ1-1; 9 nucleotides match TRBD1. This CDR3 is 15 amino acids long. In germline, CDR1 is ENHRY, CDR2 SYGVKD. V shed 7 bases, J shed 1 base, and the junction held 7 bases outside the gene matches. In nucleotides, the CDR3 is TGTGCCATCAAGGAACCGGGACAGGGGAACACTGAAGCTTTCTTT. It encodes CAIKEPGQGNTEAFF.

This rearrangement joins TRBV6-5 to TRBJ1-1; the D is unclear. Deletions cut 1 base from V and 0 bases from J, with 9 bases between. The CDR3 length is 15 residues. CDR1 is MNHEY and CDR2 is SVGAGI in the germline V gene. The CDR3 protein is CASSYLGTLNTEAFF. The CDR3 DNA sequence: TGTGCCAGCAGTTACTTAGGAACACTGAACACTGAAGCTTTCTTT.

The CDR3: CASSLQENYGYTF. For the CDR3, the DNA is TGTGCCAGCAGTTTACAGGAAAACTATGGCTACACCTTC. The rearrangement joins TRBV6-2 or TRBV6-3 to TRBJ1-2; maybe TRBD1 (5 bases). Trimming cost V 4 bases and J 2 bases, with 8 bases left between them. The CDR3 totals 13 residues. Germline CDR1 reads MNHEY; CDR2 reads SVGEGT.

The chain links TRBV7-8 to TRBJ1-2; D is possibly TRBD1 (5 bases). Trimming left V 11 bases short and J 8 bases short, with 21 bases between. The CDR3 sequence is 13 residues long. Germline V lookup: CDR1 SGHVS, CDR2 FQNEAQ. The CDR3 region has the DNA TGTGCCTCTTCTTCGGGAGGATGGGGCGGCTACACCTTC. Its protein product is CASSSGGWGGYTF.

To note about this clone: At the DNA level, this CDR3 is encoded by other sequences in the same sample as well. The chain couples TRBV28 to TRBJ2-6; no definite D call. The ends were cut back, 7 bases at V and 2 bases at J, with 6 bases in the middle. The length of the CDR3 is 13 residues. Per germline, CDR1 MDHEN and CDR2 SYDVKM. CDR3 bases: TGTGCCAGCACCCGAGCTGGGGCCAACGTCCTGACTTTC. Translated: CASTRAGANVLTF. The full variable domain, completed using reference TRBV28 and TRBJ2-6, is DVKVTQSSRYLVKRTGEKVFLECVQDMDHENMFWYRQDPGLGLRLIYFSYDVKMKEKGDIPEGYSVSREKKERFSLILESASTNQTSMYLCASTRAGANVLTFGAGSRLTVL.

The rearrangement joins TRBV28 to TRBJ1-2, with D perhaps TRBD1 (5 bases). From germline, CDR1 is MDHEN and CDR2 SYDVKM. This CDR3 has 14 amino acids. Trimming removed 2 bases from V and 8 bases from J, with 15 bases in between. The CDR3 bases are TGTGCCAGCAGTTTAGGGACTCACCCGCGGGGCTACACCTTC. It yields the protein CASSLGTHPRGYTF.

The gene calls are TRBV5-6 and TRBJ1-2; D unresolved. Germline V gene sequence: CDR1 SGHDT, CDR2 YYEEEE. V lost 6 bases, J lost 4 bases, and 22 bases lay in between. This CDR3 contains 16 residues. CDR3 amino acids: CASTSPTATPFYGYTF. CDR3 nucleotides: TGTGCCAGCACTTCTCCCACCGCGACTCCCTTCTATGGCTACACCTTC.

CDR3 coding DNA: TGTGCCAGCAGCTCCCCCCGTAGATTCCCCTACGAGCAGTACTTC. It codes for CASSSPRRFPYEQYF. V gene TRBV7-2 combines with J gene TRBJ2-7; D unresolved. Germline CDR1 is SGHTA and CDR2 is FQGNSA. The CDR3 runs to 15 residues. The V end was cut by 4 bases, the J end by 2 bases, with 15 bases between.

This clone appeared once. The chain carries TRBV7-2 and TRBJ1-2; 8 bases are a match to TRBD1. The V and J ends lost 5 bases and 6 bases, in that order; junction bases with no gene match: 5. The length of the CDR3 is 13 residues. Germline CDR1 reads SGHTA; CDR2 reads FQGNSA. This CDR3 is CASSIQGGNGYTF. The CDR3 region has the DNA TGTGCCAGCAGCATACAGGGGGGAAATGGCTACACCTTC.

The V gene is TRBV5-8, the J gene TRBJ1-2; 9 nucleotides agree with TRBD1. Losses at the gene ends were 4 bases for V and 1 base for J; bases not matched to a gene: 8. The CDR3 length is 16 residues. Germline CDR1 and CDR2: SGHTS and YDEGEE. The CDR3, as DNA: TGTGCCAGCAGCCGCTCCGGGACAGGGTTTAACTATGGCTACACCTTC. Translating gives CASSRSGTGFNYGYTF. Full variable domain (remainder filled in from reference TRBV5-8 and TRBJ1-2): EAGVTQSPTHLIKTRGQQATLRCSPISGHTSVYWYQQALGLGLQFLLWYDEGEERNRGNFPPRFSGRQFPNYSSELNVNALELEDSALYLCASSRSGTGFNYGYTFGSGTRLTVV.

The chain employs TRBV6-5 and TRBJ1-6; weak D call: TRBD1 (6 bases). CDR1 MNHEY and CDR2 SVGAGI come from the germline V gene. This CDR3 has 15 amino acids. Trimming pared 1 base from V and 10 bases from J, leaving 14 bases between. CDR3 DNA sequence: TGTGCCAGCAGTTACTTACAGGGAGGCCAATCACCCCTCCACTTT. This codes for CASSYLQGGQSPLHF.

Comments on this clone: This sample includes further DNA sequences coding for the same CDR3. This chain uses TRBV18 with TRBJ1-5; 7 bases agree with TRBD1. Germline-derived CDR1 and CDR2 are KGHSH and LQKENI. The CDR3 runs 14 residues. V lost 2 bases, J lost 2 bases, and 0 bases stayed unmatched. The CDR3 DNA follows: TGTGCCAGCTCACCAGGACAGGGCAATCAGCCCCAGCATTTT. Its protein is CASSPGQGNQPQHF.

This clone has just one count. The sample contains more than one DNA sequence encoding this CDR3. The chain joins TRBV18 to TRBJ1-5; TRBD1 matches 9 bases. The V and J ends lost 6 bases and 2 bases, in that order; junction bases with no gene match: 5. The CDR3 runs to 15 residues. Germline CDR1 and CDR2: KGHSH and LQKENI. The CDR3 nucleotides are TGTGCCAGCTCGCCGGGACAGGGTGGCAATCAGCCCCAGCATTTT. This encodes CASSPGQGGNQPQHF.

This clone has just one count. The rearrangement uses TRBV10-1 and TRBJ2-7; no clear D. The CDR3 spans 12 residues. Germline CDR1 and CDR2: WNHNN and SYGVQD (reference sequence). Deletions cut 3 bases from V and 0 bases from J, with 3 bases between. CDR3 DNA: TGCGCCAGCAGTGATGGCTCCTACGAGCAGTACTTC. Translating it yields CASSDGSYEQYF.

The chain links TRBV30 to TRBJ2-3; D is unresolved. Germline CDR1 is GTSNPN and CDR2 is SVGIG (reference sequence). The V and J ends lost 8 bases and 6 bases respectively, with 18 bases between them. This CDR3 is 13 amino acids long. In DNA form, the CDR3 reads TGTGCCCACTCATACAGAAAAATTGATACGCAGTATTTT. This codes for CAHSYRKIDTQYF.

V usage is TRBV2 and J usage is TRBJ1-5; D is uncertain. CDR1 is SNHLY, CDR2 FYNNEI, per germline. V was trimmed by 7 bases and J by 3 bases, leaving 16 bases between them. The length of the CDR3 is 15 residues. CDR3 sequence reads: CASKILGETNQPQHF. Here the CDR3 DNA reads TGTGCCAGCAAAATATTAGGAGAAACCAATCAGCCCCAGCATTTT.

V is TRBV4-3 and J is TRBJ1-2; maybe TRBD1 (6 bases). Germline CDR1 and CDR2: LGHNA and YSLEER. CDR3 size: 15 residues. V was cut by 1 base and J by 2 bases, with 11 bases left in between. CDR3 nucleotide sequence: TGCGCCAGCAGCCAAGCTCCCACAGGGAACTATGGCTACACCTTC. Its protein product is CASSQAPTGNYGYTF.

This rearrangement joins TRBV24-1 to TRBJ1-5; D call uncertain. The CDR3 runs 15 residues. Trimming stripped 4 bases from V and 0 bases from J, with 9 bases between. CDR1 and CDR2 (germline): KGHDR, SFDVKD. The CDR3 loop reads CATSELIYSNQPQHF. For the CDR3, the DNA is TGTGCCACCAGTGAGTTAATTTATAGCAATCAGCCCCAGCATTTT.

This rearrangement joins TRBV6-4 to TRBJ2-1, with a weak D call TRBD2 (6 bases). The germline V gene encodes CDR1 MRHNA and CDR2 SNTAGT. V lost 2 bases, J lost 1 base, and 6 bases lay in between. The CDR3 is 14 residues long. The CDR3 sequence: CASSDGGSYNEQFF. The CDR3 bases are TGTGCCAGCAGTGACGGAGGGTCCTACAATGAGCAGTTCTTC.

The chain links TRBV6-4 to TRBJ2-2, with TRBD1 matching 9 bases. From germline, CDR1 is MRHNA and CDR2 SNTAGT. Trimming took 0 bases from V and 1 from J; bases not matched to a gene: 0. The CDR3 length is 16 residues. CDR3 sequence: CASSDSGQGNTGELFF. CDR3 nucleotides: TGTGCCAGCAGTGACTCGGGACAGGGGAACACCGGGGAGCTGTTTTTT.

The V call is TRBV4-1, the J call TRBJ1-4; perhaps TRBD1 as D (5 bases). Deletions cut 0 bases from V and 6 bases from J, with 11 bases between. The germline V gene has CDR1 MGHRA and CDR2 YSYEKL. This CDR3 region has 15 residues. CDR3 sequence: CASSQDPGTDEKLFF. In DNA form, the CDR3 reads TGCGCCAGCAGCCAAGACCCAGGGACTGATGAAAAACTGTTTTTT.

This clone has a handful of counts. CDR3 nucleotides: TGTGCCAGCAGCCTCCGATGGGGAGGGGAGTCACCCCTCCACTTT. Translation gives CASSLRWGGESPLHF. This chain uses TRBV6-5 with TRBJ1-6, with a weak D call TRBD1 (5 bases). CDR3 length equals 15 residues. V was cut by 6 bases and J by 10 bases, with 19 bases left in between. The germline V gene has CDR1 MNHEY and CDR2 SVGAGI.

In its sample, this clone was seen once. This chain joins TRBV6-5 and TRBJ1-4; 8 bases are a match to TRBD1. This CDR3 is 14 amino acids long. Unmatched junction bases numbered 7, after V lost 5 bases and J lost 8 bases. Looked up from germline, CDR1 is MNHEY and CDR2 is SVGAGI. CDR3 amino acids: CASSRTGTEEKLFF. The CDR3 DNA reads TGTGCCAGCAGTAGGACAGGGACAGAGGAAAAACTGTTTTTT.

V and J are TRBV30 and TRBJ1-5; D remains ambiguous. V was shortened by 5 bases and J by 0 bases, with 8 bases between the two germline ends. CDR1 is GTSNPN and CDR2 is SVGIG in the germline V gene (reference sequence). CDR3 length: 13 amino acids. The CDR3 loop reads CAWQSNSNQPQHF. The DNA for the CDR3 is TGTGCCTGGCAGAGTAATAGCAATCAGCCCCAGCATTTT.

This chain connects TRBV29-1 to TRBJ1-1; possible D gene TRBD1, 6 bases. In germline, CDR1 is SQVTM, CDR2 ANQGSEA. Trimming cost V 6 bases and J 1 base, with 15 bases left between them. The CDR3 runs to 14 residues. The CDR3 DNA follows: TGCAGCGTAACGACAGGTCGGGGGAACACTGAAGCTTTCTTT. It is translated as CSVTTGRGNTEAFF.